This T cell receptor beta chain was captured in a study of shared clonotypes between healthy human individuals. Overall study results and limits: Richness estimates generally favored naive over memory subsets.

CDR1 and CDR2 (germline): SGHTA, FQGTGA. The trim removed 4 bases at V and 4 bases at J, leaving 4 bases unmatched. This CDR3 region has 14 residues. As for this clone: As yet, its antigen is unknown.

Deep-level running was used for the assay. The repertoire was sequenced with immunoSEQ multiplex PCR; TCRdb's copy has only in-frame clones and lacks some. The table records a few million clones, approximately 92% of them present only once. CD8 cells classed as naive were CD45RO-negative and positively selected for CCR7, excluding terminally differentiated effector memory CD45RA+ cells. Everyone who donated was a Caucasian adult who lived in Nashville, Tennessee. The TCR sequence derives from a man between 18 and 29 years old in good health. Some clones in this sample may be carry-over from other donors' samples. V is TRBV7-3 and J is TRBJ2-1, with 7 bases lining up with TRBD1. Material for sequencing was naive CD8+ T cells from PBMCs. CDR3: CASSYGTAYNEQFF. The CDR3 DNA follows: TGTGCCAGCAGCTATGGGACAGCTTACAATGAGCAGTTCTTC.